The clone carrying this T cell receptor (beta chain) was detected a few times. The data originate from a study of blood T cell repertoires in COVID-19. Across the study: The study drew acute and convalescent COVID-19 samples from the United States, Italy and Spain. PBMCs, B-cell-depleted T cells, or T cells provided the cDNA or gDNA that made up the material.

Original processing methods: Reference gene primer amplification gave estimated nucleated cell counts. TCRdb's copy holds only in-frame clones and misses some; the assay was immunoSEQ multiplex PCR. V and J calls and clone size are those listed in that table; D and trimming were worked out from the DNA. The table has approximately 73,000 clones, approximately 89% seen once; the top ten hold around 10%. Sequencing was done on a sample of peripheral blood. This TCR derives from an elderly man with acute or convalescent COVID-19.

The chain's CDR3 is CASRGTGNEQYF. The CDR3 DNA reads as TGTGCCAGCAGGGGGACAGGGAACGAGCAGTACTTC. The chain recombines TRBV27 with TRBJ2-7; TRBD1 matches at 9 bases. The V gene end was trimmed by 6 bases and the J gene end by 5 bases; junction bases not matched to a gene: 2. Germline V gene data show CDR1 as MNHEY and CDR2 as SMNVEV (reference sequence). The CDR3 loop spans 12 amino acids.